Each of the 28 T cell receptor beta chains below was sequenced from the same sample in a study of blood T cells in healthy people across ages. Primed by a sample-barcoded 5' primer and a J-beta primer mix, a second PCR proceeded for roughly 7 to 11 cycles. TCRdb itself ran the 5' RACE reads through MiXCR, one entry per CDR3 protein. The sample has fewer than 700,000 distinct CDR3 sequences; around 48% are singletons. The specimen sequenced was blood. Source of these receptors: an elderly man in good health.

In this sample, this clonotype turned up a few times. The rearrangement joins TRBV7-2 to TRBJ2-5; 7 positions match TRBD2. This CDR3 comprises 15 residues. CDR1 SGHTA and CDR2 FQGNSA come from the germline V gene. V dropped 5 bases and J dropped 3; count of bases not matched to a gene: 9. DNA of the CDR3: TGTGCCAGCAGCCCATCGGGGAGGGCCAAAGAGACCCAGTACTTC. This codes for CASSPSGRAKETQYF.

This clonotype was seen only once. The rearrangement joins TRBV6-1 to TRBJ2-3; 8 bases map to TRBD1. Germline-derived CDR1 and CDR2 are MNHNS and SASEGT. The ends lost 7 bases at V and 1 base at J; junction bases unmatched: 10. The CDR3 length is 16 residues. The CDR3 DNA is TGTGCCAGCATCCAGGGGGCGCGGGTCGGCACAGATACGCAGTATTTT. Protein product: CASIQGARVGTDTQYF.

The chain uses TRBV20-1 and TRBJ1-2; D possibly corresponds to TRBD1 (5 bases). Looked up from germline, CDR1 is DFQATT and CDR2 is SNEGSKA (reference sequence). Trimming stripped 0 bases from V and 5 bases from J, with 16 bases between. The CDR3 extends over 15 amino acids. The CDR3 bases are TGCAGTGCTAGAGATCTGGGGCAGGTTAGGTATGGCTACACCTTC. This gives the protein CSARDLGQVRYGYTF.

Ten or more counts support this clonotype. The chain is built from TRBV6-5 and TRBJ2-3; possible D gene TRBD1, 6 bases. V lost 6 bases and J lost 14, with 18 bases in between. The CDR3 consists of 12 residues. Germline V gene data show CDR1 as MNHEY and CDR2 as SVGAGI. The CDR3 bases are TGTGCCAGCAGCCAACCTCCGGGACATCTGTATTTT. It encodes CASSQPPGHLYF.

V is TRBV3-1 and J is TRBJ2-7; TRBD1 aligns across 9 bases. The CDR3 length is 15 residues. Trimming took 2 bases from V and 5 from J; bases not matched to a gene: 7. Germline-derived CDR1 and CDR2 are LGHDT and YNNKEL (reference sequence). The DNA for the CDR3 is TGTGCCAGCAGCCAACTCCGGGACAGGGTCCACGAGCAGTACTTC. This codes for CASSQLRDRVHEQYF.

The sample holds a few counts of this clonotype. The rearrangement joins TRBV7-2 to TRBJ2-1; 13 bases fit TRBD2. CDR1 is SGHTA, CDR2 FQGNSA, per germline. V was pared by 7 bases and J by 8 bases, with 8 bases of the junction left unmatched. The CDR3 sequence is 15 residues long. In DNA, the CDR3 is TGTGCCAGCACCCTGGGACTAGCGGGATTGGATGAGCAGTTCTTC. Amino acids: CASTLGLAGLDEQFF.

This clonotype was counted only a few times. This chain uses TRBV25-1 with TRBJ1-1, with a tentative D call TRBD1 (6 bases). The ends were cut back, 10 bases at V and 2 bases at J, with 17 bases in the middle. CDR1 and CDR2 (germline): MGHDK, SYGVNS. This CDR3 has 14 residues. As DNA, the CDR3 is TGTGCCACTCAAATAGCGGGGGCTAACACTGAAGCTTTCTTT. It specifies CATQIAGANTEAFF.

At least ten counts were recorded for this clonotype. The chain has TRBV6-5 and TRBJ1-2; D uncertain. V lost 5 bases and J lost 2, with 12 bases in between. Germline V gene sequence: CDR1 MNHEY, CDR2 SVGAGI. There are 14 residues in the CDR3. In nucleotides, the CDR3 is TGTGCCAGCAGTGTCGTTGGAGGGAACTATGGCTACACCTTC. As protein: CASSVVGGNYGYTF.

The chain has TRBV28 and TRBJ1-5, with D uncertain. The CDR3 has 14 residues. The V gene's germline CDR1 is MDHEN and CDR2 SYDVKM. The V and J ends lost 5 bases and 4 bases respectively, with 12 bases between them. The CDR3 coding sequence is TGTGCCAGCAGTGATTCATTGGGAAATCAGCCCCAGCATTTT. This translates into CASSDSLGNQPQHF.

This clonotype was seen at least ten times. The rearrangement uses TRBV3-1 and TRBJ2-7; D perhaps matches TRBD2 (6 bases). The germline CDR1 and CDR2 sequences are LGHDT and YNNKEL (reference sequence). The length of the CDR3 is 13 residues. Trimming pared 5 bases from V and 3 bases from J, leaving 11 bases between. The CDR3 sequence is CASSTTSFYEQYF. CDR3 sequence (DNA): TGTGCCAGCAGCACCACTAGCTTCTACGAGCAGTACTTC.

In nucleotides, the CDR3 is TGTGCCAGCAGCCTTCAGAGTTCTTCCTATGGCTACACCTTC. Translated: CASSLQSSSYGYTF. The V gene is TRBV3-1, the J gene TRBJ1-2; D gene uncertain. Trimming took off 4 bases at V and 4 bases at J, with 13 bases between the two ends. The CDR3 runs 14 residues. Germline-derived CDR1 and CDR2 are LGHDT and YNNKEL (reference sequence).

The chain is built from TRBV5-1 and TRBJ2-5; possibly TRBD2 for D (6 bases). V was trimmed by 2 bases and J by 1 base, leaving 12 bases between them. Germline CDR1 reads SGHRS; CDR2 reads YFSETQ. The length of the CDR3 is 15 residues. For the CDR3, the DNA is TGCGCCAGCAGCTTAACGGGGGATACCCAAGAGACCCAGTACTTC. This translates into CASSLTGDTQETQYF.

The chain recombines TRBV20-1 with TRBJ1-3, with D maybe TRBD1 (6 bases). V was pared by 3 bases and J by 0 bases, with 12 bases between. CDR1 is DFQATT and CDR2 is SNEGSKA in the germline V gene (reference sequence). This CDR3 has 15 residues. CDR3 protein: CSASRSGDSGNTIYF. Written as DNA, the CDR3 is TGCAGTGCTAGCCGGTCAGGGGACTCTGGAAACACCATATATTTT.

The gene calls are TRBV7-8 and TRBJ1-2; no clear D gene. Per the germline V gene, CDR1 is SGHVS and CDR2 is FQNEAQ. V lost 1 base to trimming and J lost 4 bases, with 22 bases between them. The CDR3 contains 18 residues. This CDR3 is CASSLGTGDIRAGYGYTF. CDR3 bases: TGTGCCAGCAGCTTAGGGACGGGCGACATTAGGGCCGGCTATGGCTACACCTTC.

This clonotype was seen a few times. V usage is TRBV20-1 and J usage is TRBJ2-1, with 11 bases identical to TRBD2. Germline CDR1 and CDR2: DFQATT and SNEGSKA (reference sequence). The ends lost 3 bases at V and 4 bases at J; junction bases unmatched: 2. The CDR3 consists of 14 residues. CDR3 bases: TGCAGTGCTAGGACTAGCGGGGCTTACAATGAGCAGTTCTTC. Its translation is CSARTSGAYNEQFF.

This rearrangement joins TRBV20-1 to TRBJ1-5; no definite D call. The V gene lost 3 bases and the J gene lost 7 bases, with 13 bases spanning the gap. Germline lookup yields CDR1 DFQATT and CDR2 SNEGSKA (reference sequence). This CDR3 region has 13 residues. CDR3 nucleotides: TGCAGTGCTAGTCGGGGAGGAGAGCAGCCCCAGCATTTT. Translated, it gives CSASRGGEQPQHF.

The CDR3 loop is CASSYFSRYEQYF. The CDR3 DNA follows: TGTGCCAGCAGTTACTTTTCGCGGTACGAGCAGTACTTC. The V call is TRBV6-2 or TRBV6-3, the J call TRBJ2-5; D is ambiguous. With the DNA end fitting TRBJ2-7 better, the J assignment may be wrong. CDR3 size: 13 residues. CDR1 and CDR2 (germline): MNHEY, SVGEGT.

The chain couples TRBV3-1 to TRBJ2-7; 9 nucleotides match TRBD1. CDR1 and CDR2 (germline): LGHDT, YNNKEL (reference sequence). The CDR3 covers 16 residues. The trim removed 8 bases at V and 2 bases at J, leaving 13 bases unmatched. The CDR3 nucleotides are TGTGCCAGCGCCGACAAGGGACAGGGAATAGCCTACGAGCAGTACTTC. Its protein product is CASADKGQGIAYEQYF.

The CDR3 reads CSARDVQVREQFF. The CDR3, as DNA: TGCAGTGCTAGAGATGTTCAGGTCCGCGAGCAGTTCTTC. This chain uses TRBV20-1 with TRBJ2-1; no clear D. This CDR3 region has 13 residues. Germline CDR1 and CDR2: DFQATT and SNEGSKA (reference sequence). Between the trimmed V and J ends, which lost 0 bases and 10 bases, there was a span of 13 bases.

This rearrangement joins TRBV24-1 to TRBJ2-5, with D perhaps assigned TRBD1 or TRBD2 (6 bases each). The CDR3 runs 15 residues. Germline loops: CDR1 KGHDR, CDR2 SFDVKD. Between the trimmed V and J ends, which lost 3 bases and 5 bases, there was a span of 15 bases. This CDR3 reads CATSDARGAGETQYF. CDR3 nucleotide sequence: TGTGCCACCAGTGATGCGAGGGGGGCAGGGGAGACCCAGTACTTC.

CDR3 in DNA: TGTGCCACCAGTAACCATACTAGCAACGGTAGAGATACGCAGTATTTT. Amino acid sequence: CATSNHTSNGRDTQYF. The chain links TRBV24-1 to TRBJ2-3, with TRBD2 as a possible D gene (6 bases). The CDR3 contains 16 residues. Trimming pared 6 bases from V and 5 bases from J, leaving 20 bases between. Germline V gene data show CDR1 as KGHDR and CDR2 as SFDVKD.

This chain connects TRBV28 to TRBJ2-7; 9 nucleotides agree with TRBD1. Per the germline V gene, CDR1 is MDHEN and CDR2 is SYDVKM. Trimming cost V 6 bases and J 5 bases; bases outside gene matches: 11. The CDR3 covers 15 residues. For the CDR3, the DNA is TGTGCCAGCAGCTTGACCGGGACAGGGTACCACGAGCAGTACTTC. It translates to CASSLTGTGYHEQYF.

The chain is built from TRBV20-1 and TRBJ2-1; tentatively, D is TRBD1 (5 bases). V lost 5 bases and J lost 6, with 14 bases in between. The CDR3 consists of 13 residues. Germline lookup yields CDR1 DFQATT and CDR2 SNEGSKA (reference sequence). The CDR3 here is CSAAGIVGNEQFF. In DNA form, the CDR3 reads TGCAGTGCTGCAGGGATCGTAGGCAATGAGCAGTTCTTC.

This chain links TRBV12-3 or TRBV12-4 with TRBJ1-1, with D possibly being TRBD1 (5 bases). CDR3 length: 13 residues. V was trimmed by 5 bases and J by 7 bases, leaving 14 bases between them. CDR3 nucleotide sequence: TGTGCCAGCAGTCGGGACCTGCCCAGTGAAGCTTTCTTT. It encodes CASSRDLPSEAFF.

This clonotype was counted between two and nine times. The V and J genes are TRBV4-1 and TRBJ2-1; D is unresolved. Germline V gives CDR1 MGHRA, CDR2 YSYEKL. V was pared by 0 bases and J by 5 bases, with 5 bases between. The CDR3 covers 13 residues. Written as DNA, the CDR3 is TGCGCCAGCAGCCAAGATCAAAACAATGAGCAGTTCTTC. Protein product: CASSQDQNNEQFF.

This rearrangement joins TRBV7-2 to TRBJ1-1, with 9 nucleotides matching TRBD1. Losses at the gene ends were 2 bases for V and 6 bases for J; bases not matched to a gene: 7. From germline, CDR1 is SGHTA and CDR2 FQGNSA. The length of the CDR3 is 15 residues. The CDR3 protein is CASSLIGTGRAEAFF. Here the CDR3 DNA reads TGTGCCAGCAGCTTAATTGGGACAGGGAGGGCTGAAGCTTTCTTT. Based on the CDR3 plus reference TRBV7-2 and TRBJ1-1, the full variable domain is GAGVSQSPSNKVTEKGKDVELRCDPISGHTALYWYRQSLGQGLEFLIYFQGNSAPDKSGLPSDRFSAERTGGSVSTLTIQRTQQEDSAVYLCASSLIGTGRAEAFFGQGTRLTVV.

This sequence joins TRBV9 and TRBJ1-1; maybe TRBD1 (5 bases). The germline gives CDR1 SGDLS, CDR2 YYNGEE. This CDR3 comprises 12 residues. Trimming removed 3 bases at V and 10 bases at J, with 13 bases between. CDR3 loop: CASSGRQSPAFF. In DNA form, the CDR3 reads TGTGCCAGCAGCGGACGACAGTCACCAGCTTTCTTT.

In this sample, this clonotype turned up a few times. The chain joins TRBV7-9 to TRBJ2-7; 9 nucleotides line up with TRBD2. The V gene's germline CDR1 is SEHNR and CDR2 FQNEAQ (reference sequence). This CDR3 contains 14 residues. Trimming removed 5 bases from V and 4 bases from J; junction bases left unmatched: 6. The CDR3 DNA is TGTGCCAGCAGCCCCCGAGGACTAGCGTACGAGCAGTACTTC. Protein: CASSPRGLAYEQYF.